This passage covers 12 T cell receptor beta chains from one sample sequenced in a study of control samples from healthy donors and cancer patients. Sequencing was performed with immunoSEQ multiplex PCR; in TCRdb, only in-frame clones are kept and a portion is missing. The sample carries about 36,000 clones, around 93% recorded once. Sequencing used PBMCs. Receptor source: a man aged 40-49 years with colorectal cancer.

The count of this clone is one. The V and J genes are TRBV5-8 and TRBJ2-3; 11 bases are shared with TRBD2. Germline V CDR1 and CDR2: SGHTS, YDEGEE. The V segment lost 4 bases and the J segment 1 base; nucleotides outside the gene matches: 8. The CDR3 covers 17 residues. DNA of the CDR3: TGTGCCAGCAGCCCAACCTCGACTAGCGGGGGCACAGATACGCAGTATTTT. Translation gives CASSPTSTSGGTDTQYF.

The table lists this clone with a count of one. The V and J genes are TRBV20-1 and TRBJ2-1; TRBD2 matches 15 bases. Germline assignment: CDR1 DFQATT and CDR2 SNEGSKA (reference sequence). The CDR3 spans 15 residues. V was clipped by 3 bases and J by 12 bases; unmatched bases: 9. Here the CDR3 reads CSASPGTSGGLRQFF. The CDR3 coding sequence is TGCAGTGCTAGTCCCGGGACTAGCGGGGGGCTTCGGCAGTTCTTC.

The chain links TRBV5-3 to TRBJ1-5; D is unresolved. TRBV5-3 is noted as an ORF with a role that remains uncertain. The CDR3 loop spans 21 amino acids. With 0 bases removed from V and 0 bases from J, the gap between germline ends came to 25 bases. CDR3: CARSLGFLGNAFEGSNQPQHF. CDR3 DNA: TGTGCCAGAAGCTTGGGTTTCTTGGGTAATGCTTTTGAGGGTAGCAATCAGCCCCAGCATTTT.

This clone was counted once. V usage is TRBV19 and J usage is TRBJ1-5, with D possibly matching TRBD1 (6 bases). The CDR3 has 13 amino acids. V dropped 7 bases and J dropped 9 bases, with 16 bases sitting between them. Looked up from germline, CDR1 is LNHDA and CDR2 is SQIVND (reference sequence). CDR3 sequence reads: CASTAGAFRPQHF. The CDR3 coding sequence is TGTGCCAGTACGGCAGGGGCCTTTCGGCCCCAGCATTTT.

The chain has TRBV9 and TRBJ2-7; TRBD2 might be the D (5 bases). The CDR3 totals 14 residues. With 0 bases removed from V and 7 bases from J, the gap between germline ends came to 14 bases. Germline CDR1 SGDLS, CDR2 YYNGEE. In nucleotides, the CDR3 is TGTGCCAGCAGCGTAGGCCTCGGGAAGGGTGAGCAGTACTTC. Encoded protein: CASSVGLGKGEQYF.

The chain joins TRBV6-6 to TRBJ2-7, with a weak D call TRBD1 (6 bases). CDR3 size: 13 residues. V gave up 6 bases and J gave up 6 bases, with 15 bases separating them. Germline V gene data show CDR1 as MNHNY and CDR2 as SVGAGI (reference sequence). The CDR3 nucleotides are TGTGCCAGCAGGACAGGACCCCGATCCGAGCAGTACTTC. Translation: CASRTGPRSEQYF.

The chain recombines TRBV4-1 with TRBJ1-2; D might be TRBD1 (6 bases). Trimming took 1 base from V and 4 from J, leaving 13 bases between them. In germline, CDR1 is MGHRA, CDR2 YSYEKL. This CDR3 is 15 amino acids long. The CDR3 sequence: CASSQGGARGYGYTF. The CDR3 bases are TGCGCCAGCAGCCAAGGGGGGGCGCGGGGCTATGGCTACACCTTC.

The chain carries TRBV11-3 and TRBJ1-1; TRBD1 matches at 7 bases. Looked up from germline, CDR1 is SGHNT and CDR2 is YENEEA. The V segment lost 5 bases and the J segment 0 bases; nucleotides outside the gene matches: 9. CDR3 length: 16 residues. This chain's CDR3 is CASSRGTAFMNTEAFF. CDR3 coding DNA: TGTGCCAGCAGCCGCGGGACAGCCTTCATGAACACTGAAGCTTTCTTT.

V gene TRBV3-1 (or the pseudogene TRBV3-2) combines with J gene TRBJ2-3; D is undetermined. There are 12 residues in the CDR3. The germline V gene encodes CDR1 LGHDT and CDR2 YNNKEL (reference sequence). Trimming pared 6 bases from V and 1 base from J, leaving 5 bases between. CDR3 DNA sequence: TGTGCCAGCAGATACGGCACAGATACGCAGTATTTT. Translated, it gives CASRYGTDTQYF.

CDR3 sequence reads: CASMEGIMNTEAFF. CDR3 nucleotide sequence: TGTGCCAGCATGGAGGGGATCATGAACACTGAAGCTTTCTTT. V and J are TRBV7-3 and TRBJ1-1; TRBD1 might be the D (5 bases). V lost 7 bases and J lost 0, with 12 bases in between. CDR3 length: 14 amino acids. Germline V lookup: CDR1 SGHTA, CDR2 FQGTGA. Full variable domain (rest looked up from reference TRBV7-3 and TRBJ1-1): GAGVSQTPSNKVTEKGKYVELRCDPISGHTALYWYRQSLGQGPEFLIYFQGTGAADDSGLPNDRFFAVRPEGSVSTLKIQRTERGDSAVYLCASMEGIMNTEAFFGQGTRLTVV.

V gene TRBV11-3 combines with J gene TRBJ2-7; D remains ambiguous. The CDR3 loop spans 11 amino acids. CDR1 and CDR2 from the germline V gene are SGHNT and YENEEA. V lost 5 bases, J lost 1 base, and 3 bases lay in between. The CDR3 loop is CASSASYEQYF. Here the CDR3 DNA reads TGTGCCAGCAGCGCATCCTACGAGCAGTACTTC.

V and J are TRBV5-4 and TRBJ1-6; no definite D call. Germline V gene lookup returns CDR1 SGHNT and CDR2 YYREEE (reference sequence). Trimming left V 3 bases short and J 0 bases short, with 13 bases between. The CDR3 runs to 17 residues. This chain's CDR3 is CASSSRAASSYNSPLHF. The CDR3 region has the DNA TGTGCCAGCAGCTCCCGGGCGGCGAGCTCCTATAATTCACCCCTCCACTTT.